Following are 23 T cell receptor beta chains from one sample sequenced in a study of blood T cell repertoires in COVID-19. Sequencing was performed with immunoSEQ multiplex PCR; in TCRdb, only in-frame clones are kept and a portion is missing. The data contain fewer than 250,000 clones, around 80% of them singletons. The sample consisted of peripheral blood. These receptors were obtained from a human donor in a cohort sampled during active COVID-19.

This clone appeared a single time. V and J are TRBV30 and TRBJ2-1; 8 bases are a match to TRBD1. The CDR3 totals 15 residues. Germline CDR1 and CDR2: GTSNPN and SVGIG (reference sequence). The V and J ends lost 0 bases and 4 bases, in that order; junction bases with no gene match: 5. Here the CDR3 DNA reads TGTGCCTGGAGTGTTGGGACAGGAGAATACAATGAGCAGTTCTTC. It encodes CAWSVGTGEYNEQFF.

CDR3 nucleotides: TGTGCCAGCAGCTTAAACGGACTAGCGGGCTTGAACGTCCTGACTTTC. This gives the protein CASSLNGLAGLNVLTF. This sequence joins TRBV7-3 and TRBJ2-6, with 11 bases identical to TRBD2. The length of the CDR3 is 16 residues. Trimming cost V 1 base and J 10 bases; bases outside gene matches: 6. The germline gives CDR1 SGHTA, CDR2 FQGTGA.

This clone was seen more than once but under ten times. This sample also contains other DNA sequences that code for the same CDR3. The chain links TRBV18 to TRBJ2-5, with TRBD1 matching over 7 bases. V was clipped by 3 bases and J by 1 base; unmatched bases: 5. This CDR3 has 15 residues. Germline V gives CDR1 KGHSH, CDR2 LQKENI. The CDR3 DNA follows: TGTGCCAGCTCACCCCGACAGGGTAGCCAAGAGACCCAGTACTTC. This encodes CASSPRQGSQETQYF.

A remark on this clone: A junction boundary mismatches the germline segment, possibly from a read error. The chain carries TRBV7-7 and TRBJ2-1; 10 bases match TRBD2. The CDR3 spans 18 residues. Germline V gene data show CDR1 as SSHAT and CDR2 as FNYEAQ (reference sequence). Written as DNA, the CDR3 is TGTGCTAGCAGCTTAGGGGCCAGAGGGACTAGCGAACCTGGCGAGCAGTTCTTC. This translates into CASSLGARGTSEPGEQFF.

The J gene is TRBJ2-5, the V gene TRBV28, with a possible D match to TRBD1 (8 bases). This CDR3 has 14 amino acids. V was pared by 5 bases and J by 6 bases, with 16 bases between. From germline, CDR1 is MDHEN and CDR2 SYDVKM. The CDR3 DNA follows: TGTGCCAGCAGTGAAACAGGGGGGGGAAAGACCCAGTACTTC. Amino acids: CASSETGGGKTQYF.

V gene TRBV6-6 combines with J gene TRBJ1-2, with 12 bases that match TRBD1. The CDR3 totals 15 residues. Trimming cost V 2 bases and J 2 bases; bases outside gene matches: 0. CDR1 and CDR2 (germline): MNHNY, SVGAGI (reference sequence). The CDR3 region is CASSYGTGGNYGYTF. CDR3 DNA: TGTGCCAGCAGTTACGGGACAGGGGGCAACTATGGCTACACCTTC.

As DNA, the CDR3 is TGTGCCAGCAGGGGGACAGTCGCAGGTCAGCCCCAGCATTTT. The encoded protein is CASRGTVAGQPQHF. The chain carries TRBV2 and TRBJ1-5; 7 positions agree with TRBD1. CDR1 is SNHLY and CDR2 is FYNNEI in the germline V gene. The CDR3 has 14 amino acids. V trimming: 6 bases; J trimming: 6 bases; junction bases outside the gene matches: 8.

The chain joins TRBV7-2 to TRBJ1-1, with D possibly TRBD1 on 5 matching bases. The germline gives CDR1 SGHTA, CDR2 FQGNSA. The CDR3 has 13 amino acids. Trimming removed 5 bases at V and 4 bases at J, with 11 bases between. The CDR3: CASSVQEGTEAFF. In nucleotides, the CDR3 is TGTGCCAGCAGCGTACAGGAGGGCACTGAAGCTTTCTTT.

This chain links TRBV2 with TRBJ2-1, with 12 nucleotides matching TRBD2. This CDR3 region has 17 residues. The trim removed 0 bases at V and 7 bases at J, leaving 7 bases unmatched. CDR1 SNHLY and CDR2 FYNNEI come from the germline V gene. CDR3: CASSEALGGTSGNEQFF. The CDR3 DNA reads as TGTGCCAGCAGTGAAGCGCTTGGTGGGACTAGCGGGAATGAGCAGTTCTTC.

The J gene is TRBJ2-3, the V gene TRBV11-1; 10 bases match TRBD1. CDR1 is SGHAT and CDR2 is FQDESV in the germline V gene (reference sequence). Trimming removed 3 bases from V and 7 bases from J; junction bases left unmatched: 7. This CDR3 has 15 residues. Here the CDR3 reads CASSLDRGKVYTQYF. CDR3 nucleotides: TGTGCCAGCAGCTTGGACAGGGGGAAAGTCTATACGCAGTATTTT.

V usage is TRBV24-1 and J usage is TRBJ2-3; 8 bases line up with TRBD2. The CDR3 is made up of 17 amino acids. CDR1 and CDR2 (germline): KGHDR, SFDVKD. J lost 0 bases, V lost 4 bases, and 8 bases had no gene match. CDR3 loop: CATSESRGGRSTDTQYF. The CDR3, as DNA: TGTGCCACCAGTGAAAGCCGCGGGGGGCGGAGCACAGATACGCAGTATTTT.

The chain combines TRBV6-6 with TRBJ2-7; tentatively, D is TRBD2 (5 bases). V gave up 4 bases and J gave up 1 base, with 8 bases separating them. The V gene's germline CDR1 is MNHNY and CDR2 SVGAGI (reference sequence). This CDR3 is 13 amino acids long. The CDR3 sequence: CASSSEGSYEQYF. The CDR3 nucleotides read TGTGCCAGCAGTTCCGAGGGTTCCTACGAGCAGTACTTC.

This clone is a singleton in its sample. Other DNA variants within this sample encode the same CDR3. CDR3 coding DNA: TGTGCCAGCAGTGCTTTGCGAAGTACAGATACGCAGTATTTT. Protein: CASSALRSTDTQYF. This chain uses TRBV2 with TRBJ2-3; D is ambiguous. V was clipped by 4 bases and J by 3 bases, with 11 bases between them. The CDR3 runs to 14 residues. Germline-derived CDR1 and CDR2 are SNHLY and FYNNEI.

The count of this clone is one. The V and J genes are TRBV5-4 and TRBJ2-6, with TRBD2 matching 12 bases. The CDR3 covers 18 residues. V shed 4 bases, J shed 2 bases, and the junction held 7 bases outside the gene matches. CDR1 is SGHNT and CDR2 is YYREEE in the germline V gene (reference sequence). Written as DNA, the CDR3 is TGTGCCAGCAGCCCACCGACTAGCGGGAGCGCTGGGGCCAACGTCCTGACTTTC. This gives the protein CASSPPTSGSAGANVLTF. Based on the CDR3 plus reference TRBV5-4 and TRBJ2-6, the full variable domain is ETGVTQSPTHLIKTRGQQVTLRCSSQSGHNTVSWYQQALGQGPQFIFQYYREEENGRGNFPPRFSGLQFPNYSSELNVNALELDDSALYLCASSPPTSGSAGANVLTFGAGSRLTVL.

This clone has more than one count but fewer than ten. The V call is TRBV7-2, the J call TRBJ2-7; TRBD1 aligns across 7 bases. J gave up 4 bases and V 4 bases, and 4 bases lay outside the gene matches. Germline loops: CDR1 SGHTA, CDR2 FQGNSA. The CDR3 extends over 13 amino acids. The CDR3 DNA follows: TGTGCCAGCAGCTCGGCCAGGGGGTACGAGCAGTACTTC. It yields the protein CASSSARGYEQYF.

The chain has TRBV28 and TRBJ1-2, with D unresolved. Germline CDR1 is MDHEN and CDR2 is SYDVKM. The CDR3 length is 11 residues. The ends were cut back, 3 bases at V and 7 bases at J, with 6 bases in the middle. The CDR3 sequence: CASSFPFGYTF. The CDR3 DNA reads as TGTGCCAGCAGTTTTCCCTTTGGCTACACCTTC.

The chain has TRBV19 and TRBJ1-1; no clear D gene. V lost 6 bases to trimming and J lost 11 bases, with 25 bases between them. CDR3 length: 15 residues. Germline V gene data show CDR1 as LNHDA and CDR2 as SQIVND (reference sequence). The CDR3 loop reads CASSNTGRELMPAFF. The CDR3 nucleotides are TGTGCCAGTAGCAATACCGGGAGGGAACTCATGCCGGCTTTCTTT. Complete variable domain (other parts from reference TRBV19 and TRBJ1-1): DGGITQSPKYLFRKEGQNVTLSCEQNLNHDAMYWYRQDPGQGLRLIYYSQIVNDFQKGDIAEGYSVSREKKESFPLTVTSAQKNPTAFYLCASSNTGRELMPAFFGQGTRLTVV.

V and J are TRBV9 and TRBJ1-4; maybe TRBD1 (6 bases). The germline gives CDR1 SGDLS, CDR2 YYNGEE. This CDR3 contains 15 residues. Trimming cost V 0 bases and J 8 bases, with 14 bases left between them. The CDR3: CASSVAGGRGEKLFF. The CDR3 coding sequence is TGTGCCAGCAGCGTAGCCGGGGGGCGCGGCGAAAAACTGTTTTTT.

This chain joins TRBV19 and TRBJ2-1; D uncertain. Trimming shortened V by 3 bases and J by 2 bases, and 8 bases separated the two germline ends. The CDR3 length is 14 residues. Germline lookup yields CDR1 LNHDA and CDR2 SQIVND (reference sequence). The CDR3 region is CASSITGTYNEQFF. CDR3 DNA sequence: TGTGCCAGTAGTATTACCGGTACCTACAATGAGCAGTTCTTC.

This clone was seen just once. This chain joins TRBV10-2 and TRBJ2-1; 9 nucleotides align to TRBD1. The CDR3 runs 15 residues. Germline lookup yields CDR1 WSHSY and CDR2 SAAADI. V was pared by 3 bases and J by 3 bases, with 3 bases of the junction left unmatched. The CDR3 nucleotides are TGCGCCAGCAGTGAACAGGGGGCAAACTACAATGAGCAGTTCTTC. It encodes CASSEQGANYNEQFF.

The V call is TRBV7-3, the J call TRBJ2-1; D gene uncertain. Trimming stripped 2 bases from V and 6 bases from J, with 8 bases between. Germline V gene lookup returns CDR1 SGHTA and CDR2 FQGTGA. CDR3 length: 13 residues. CDR3 DNA sequence: TGTGCCAGCAGCTTAGGCCTGGTCAATGAGCAGTTCTTC. Translating it yields CASSLGLVNEQFF.

This clone was observed a few times. The chain recombines TRBV27 with TRBJ2-5; D perhaps matches TRBD2 (6 bases). The germline gives CDR1 MNHEY, CDR2 SMNVEV (reference sequence). The ends were cut back, 6 bases at V and 2 bases at J, with 13 bases in the middle. This CDR3 spans 14 amino acids. CDR3 amino acids: CASSRSGRQETQYF. Here the CDR3 DNA reads TGTGCCAGCAGCCGTAGCGGTAGGCAAGAGACCCAGTACTTC.

V and J are TRBV6-2 or TRBV6-3 and TRBJ2-5; possible D gene TRBD1, 6 bases. The germline gives CDR1 MNHEY, CDR2 SVGEGT. Trimming removed 4 bases from V and 1 base from J, with 10 bases in between. The CDR3 has 14 residues. The DNA for the CDR3 is TGTGCCAGCAGTTTCGGGACAACCCAAGAGACCCAGTACTTC. Encoded protein: CASSFGTTQETQYF.